This T cell receptor beta chain was sequenced for a study of CD8 T cells in acute hepatitis C reinfection (dated by TCRdb to the early 2020s). Study-wide context: The TCRbeta repertoire of CD8+ T cells specific for the HCV NS3-1073 epitope was profiled during acute infection and after viral clearance. A few spontaneous resolvers provided paired acute and follow-up samples.

The CDR1 and CDR2 encoded by the germline V gene are MGHRA and YSYEKL. The CDR3 numbers 15 residues from cysteine through phenylalanine. Only CDR3 DNA remains: 45 bases, in frame from the first base. V is cut by 1 base and J by 1 base, and the space between the germline ends is 9 bases. The FACS-sorted cells had their genomic DNA extracted, and the commercial immunoSEQ service was used to sequence the TCRbeta chains. The authors' pipeline ran thus. Repertoire data were analyzed with ImmunoSEQ Analyzer software v3.0 and R v3.5.1. Only productive rearrangements were analyzed, because any sequences with stop codons or out-of-frame rearrangements were filtered out. Simpson diversity, Shannon entropy, CDR3 length and nucleotide addition metrics were supplied by the sequencing provider. Clonotypes were grouped by frequency as dominant, sub-dominant, low or lowest abundance, and most analyses excluded clonotypes below 0.1%. A CDR3 amino acid clonotype was designated public if detected in at least two subjects at a cumulative frequency of at least 0.5%. The table comes from immuneACCESS by way of TCRdb, which keeps in-frame sequences with V and J called. Part of the clones is missing from these tables; in studies checked, under half for an unresolved V gene and the rest for unknown reasons. The V and J calls and the clone size are those of that table, but D and trimming were determined from the DNA. This sample comprises about 38,000 clones, approximately 83% of them detected only once. Of the sample, 11% falls within the top ten clones.

The count of this clone is one. Its antigen specificity is not known. Base quality data are lacking; no much larger clone is found one base away. Points the paper makes about the study in general: Few CDR3 sequences were shared with other epitopes, and differences in sequencing approaches may have limited exact matching. More than ten public clonotypes were found regardless of outcome, and V04-02/J02-02 was used by one public clonotype. The NS3-1073 specific repertoires were highly diverse, and diversity did not differ significantly among acute resolver, follow-up resolver and acute chronic samples. Because bulk sequencing covered only the TCRbeta chain, the alphabeta pairing of the public clonotypes could not be determined. TRBV04 and TRBV06 gene families were preferentially used in all groups, and this usage was not explained by overrepresentation in the naive pool. Chronically infected subjects had no follow-up repertoires because NS3-1073 specific cells were too rare to sort.

The meaning of the sample's time point label: naive CD8 control sorted from an acute-time-point sample. Enrolled in the Montreal Hepatitis C Cohort (HEPCO) in Canada, the donors were people who inject drugs, and these donors were followed every 3 months. Acute primary HCV infection was defined as a positive HCV RNA or antibody test after a negative test within the previous 24 weeks. CD3, CD8 and CD45RO antibodies were used for surface staining, and dead cells were excluded with an aqua fixable dye. The cohort included 8 spontaneous resolvers, defined as subjects with HCV RNA clearance within 24 weeks. From thawed, previously cryostored peripheral blood mononuclear cells, CD8+ T cells were purified through negative selection performed by means of the MACS CD8+ T cell Isolation Kit. A BD FACSAria II cell sorter was used for cell sorting.

Input material: naive CD8+ T cells from PBMCs. The sample's cell subset or site label is to be understood as: sorted total naive CD45RO-negative CD8+ T cells. The origin of this receptor is a woman between 18 and 29 years old who spontaneously cleared hepatitis C infection. This chain is built from TRBV4-1 and TRBJ2-3; a tentative D call is TRBD2 (6 bases match). The CDR3 loop reads CASSQVASGTDTQYF. The DNA sequence is as follows: TGCGCCAGCAGCCAAGTGGCTAGCGGCACAGATACGCAGTATTTT.